The entry below describes one T cell receptor (beta chain). Other DNA sequences within the sample encode an identical CDR3. This sample was included in a study of cytomegalovirus exposure and HLA in healthy donors. PCR employed 60 Vbeta and 13 Jbeta primers. Repertoires were generated with immunoSEQ multiplex PCR, while TCRdb's copy carries only in-frame clones and drops some. Found here are roughly 100,000 clones, approximately 80% of them singletons; the top ten hold roughly 9.6%. The germline gives CDR1 MNHEY, CDR2 SMNVEV (reference sequence). The CDR3 has 14 residues. Trimming cost V 2 bases and J 1 base, with 5 bases left between them.

This rearrangement joins TRBV27 to TRBJ1-4, with D perhaps matching TRBD1 (5 bases). The receptor was isolated from a male donor in good health and CMV-seropositive. Sequenced sample: PBMCs. CDR3 coding DNA: TGTGCCAGCAGTTTACAGGGAACTAATGAAAAACTGTTTTTT. Protein sequence: CASSLQGTNEKLFF.